This TCR beta chain was obtained from a study of shared T cell receptors in the human thymus (dated by TCRdb to the early 2020s). With respect to the entire study: The study investigated the way shared, self-reactive T-cell receptor alpha chains are produced in the human thymus.

The germline V gene encodes CDR1 SQVTM and CDR2 ANQGSEA. Its CDR3 holds 11 amino acids, cysteine through phenylalanine. Of the read, only the CDR3 DNA is kept; its 33 bases are in frame from base 1. Library construction relied on the immunoSEQ multiplex PCR assay. TCRdb stores this immuneACCESS table with in-frame sequences only. Part of the clones is absent; in the studies checked, under half of the shortfall reflects unresolved V genes, and no reason is known for the rest. The sample table records approximately 760,000 clones; roughly 85% of these occur just once. Over 0.008% of the sample is held by the ten biggest clonotypes. With respect to this clone: The antigen it binds to is not known. Base qualities are not recorded, but no much larger clone differs from it by a single base.

The data were also submitted as part of a second study, on human thymus T cells. As the second paper documents: In Finland, the donors were immunologically healthy infants who were having open corrective cardiac surgery for congenital heart defects. Thymus tissue was collected as surgical resects that were removed during corrective cardiac surgery. Both the thymic and the peripheral blood repertoires appeared to show biased V and J gene segment usage. According to the related research, thymic TCR repertoires were highly overlapping among unrelated individuals. The study described the TCR alpha and beta repertoires in about eight infant thymus samples and a few matching peripheral blood samples. Donor ages ranging from roughly 7 to 250 days were recorded, and roughly six male and a couple of female infants were included in the cohort. Thymocytes were mechanically released from the tissue and were stored as pellets of roughly 10-32 million cells at -70 degrees C. A QIAsymphony instrument was used to extract genomic DNA from frozen cell pellets. TCRB and TCRAD loci were amplified from a standardized quantity of quality-controlled genomic DNA using the immunoSEQ multiplex PCR assay. Amplicons spanned the V(D)J region at a length sufficient to cover the CDR3 and identify V and J genes. The commercial immunoSEQ service was used to sequence amplicons on an Illumina platform. Primer bias and sequencing errors were corrected as previously described, and TCRAD and TCRB definitions were based on the IMGT database. Repertoires were analysed with immunoSEQ Analyzer 3.0 and VDJTools, covering basic statistics, V/J segment usage, diversity estimates, rarefaction and pairwise overlap. Chao1, ChaoE, Efron-Thisted, Shannon and inverse Simpson indices were used to estimate diversity, which was also estimated on datasets down-sampled to the smallest sample. For repertoire overlap, CDR3 nucleotide sequence, V gene and J gene had to match strictly, and clustering was done by Jaccard-based multidimensional scaling. On average, thymus samples yielded about 810,000 unique TCRB clonotypes, whereas blood samples yielded about 80,000.

The chain joins TRBV29-1 to TRBJ1-1; D gene: possibly TRBD1, on 5 matching bases. What was sequenced was thymocytes. The TCR originated in a girl under three years old with a congenital heart defect. Donor details come from another sample of the same person, matched by shared clones. At the DNA level, the sequence is TGCATCGGGGGGAATAACACTGAAGCTTTCTTT. Its product reads: CIGGNNTEAFF.